Presented here are 10 T cell receptor beta chains from one specimen sequenced in a study of shared clonotypes between healthy human individuals. Clones were sequenced by immunoSEQ multiplex PCR, and TCRdb holds only the in-frame ones, with some missing. The sample holds some 1.1 million clones, 60% to 80% seen once. Sequencing input: memory CD4+ T cells from PBMCs. Subset indicated: CD45RA-negative fraction. Receptor source: a man aged 18 to 29 in good health. Some clones in this sample may be carry-over from other donors' samples.

This clone was seen more than once but under ten times. The genes are TRBV28 and TRBJ1-5; possible D gene TRBD1, 6 bases. CDR3 size: 16 residues. Trimming removed 5 bases at V and 3 bases at J, with 17 bases between. Germline-derived CDR1 and CDR2 are MDHEN and SYDVKM. CDR3 sequence reads: CASSPSGGRPNQPQHF. As DNA, the CDR3 is TGTGCCAGCAGTCCCTCGGGGGGCCGGCCCAATCAGCCCCAGCATTTT.

The chain combines TRBV5-1 with TRBJ1-3, with no clear D. The CDR3 has 15 residues. Germline loops: CDR1 SGHRS, CDR2 YFSETQ. V gave up 0 bases and J gave up 0 bases, with 7 bases separating them. The CDR3 sequence is CASSLGPGSGNTIYF. The CDR3 bases are TGCGCCAGCAGCTTGGGACCCGGCTCTGGAAACACCATATATTTT.

The rearrangement joins TRBV11-3 to TRBJ2-1; TRBD2 aligns across 11 bases. The J segment lost 3 bases and the V segment lost 4 bases, leaving 8 bases of the junction unmatched. The CDR3 is made up of 17 amino acids. Per germline, CDR1 SGHNT and CDR2 YENEEA. CDR3 coding DNA: TGTGCCAGCAGCTCCGACTCGGGACTAGCGGACTACAATGAGCAGTTCTTC. This encodes CASSSDSGLADYNEQFF. Full variable domain (outside the CDR3, taken from reference TRBV11-3 and TRBJ2-1): EAGVVQSPRYKIIEKKQPVAFWCNPISGHNTLYWYLQNLGQGPELLIRYENEEAVDDSQLPKDRFSAERLKGVDSTLKIQPAELGDSAVYLCASSSDSGLADYNEQFFGPGTRLTVL.

In this sample, this clone turned up once. The chain carries TRBV28 and TRBJ1-1; D is ambiguous. The CDR3 sequence is 15 residues long. Trimming shortened V by 4 bases and J by 1 base, and 13 bases separated the two germline ends. The V gene's germline CDR1 is MDHEN and CDR2 SYDVKM. As DNA, the CDR3 is TGTGCCAGCAGTTCCTCTTTTACCCCGAACACTGAAGCTTTCTTT. Its protein product is CASSSSFTPNTEAFF. The full variable domain, with the rest looked up from reference TRBV28 and TRBJ1-1, is DVKVTQSSRYLVKRTGEKVFLECVQDMDHENMFWYRQDPGLGLRLIYFSYDVKMKEKGDIPEGYSVSREKKERFSLILESASTNQTSMYLCASSSSFTPNTEAFFGQGTRLTVV.

The CDR3 nucleotides read TGTGCCAGCAGTTTATACCCTGACAGGGCGGGTCAGCCCCAGCATTTT. Translation: CASSLYPDRAGQPQHF. This sequence joins TRBV28 and TRBJ1-5; TRBD1 matches 7 bases. Germline V gives CDR1 MDHEN, CDR2 SYDVKM. V trimming: 1 base; J trimming: 6 bases; junction bases outside the gene matches: 9. This CDR3 contains 16 residues.

The V gene is TRBV29-1, the J gene TRBJ2-5; 8 nucleotides line up with TRBD2. J was trimmed by 5 bases and V by 0 bases; bases with no gene match: 5. The CDR3 totals 14 residues. Per germline, CDR1 SQVTM and CDR2 ANQGSEA. The CDR3 DNA reads TGCAGCGTTGAAGAAGCGGGAGTGGGTGAGACCCAGTACTTC. As protein: CSVEEAGVGETQYF.

Remarks on this clone: An end of the junction differs from the germline gene, which may be a read error. The gene calls are TRBV27 and TRBJ2-5; 13 bases line up with TRBD2. Germline assignment: CDR1 MNHEY and CDR2 SMNVEV (reference sequence). The CDR3 runs to 16 residues. The DNA of the CDR3 is TGTGCCAGCAGTCCAGGGACTAGCGGGATTGTAGAGCCCCAGTACTTC. It is translated as CASSPGTSGIVEPQYF.

The chain uses TRBV9 and TRBJ2-1; 15 bases align to TRBD2. The CDR3 has 20 amino acids. V shed 4 bases and J 1 base; nucleotides not matched to a gene: 12. Germline V gene sequence: CDR1 SGDLS, CDR2 YYNGEE. This CDR3 is CASSPGTSGRYMGSYNEQFF. CDR3 DNA sequence: TGTGCCAGCAGCCCAGGGACTAGCGGGAGGTACATGGGGTCCTACAATGAGCAGTTCTTC.

The chain recombines TRBV11-2 with TRBJ2-1; a possible D gene is TRBD1 (6 bases). V was cut by 5 bases and J by 8 bases, with 19 bases left in between. CDR1 is SGHAT, CDR2 FQNNGV, per germline. The CDR3 is 15 residues long. Here the CDR3 reads CASSGGQGSYYEQFF. Here the CDR3 DNA reads TGTGCCAGCAGCGGAGGTCAGGGGAGTTATTATGAGCAGTTCTTC.

This clone was recorded once. The chain recombines TRBV19 with TRBJ2-2; D might be TRBD2 (6 bases). The CDR3 covers 14 residues. The germline CDR1 and CDR2 sequences are LNHDA and SQIVND (reference sequence). Trimming removed 8 bases at V and 4 bases at J, with 14 bases between. CDR3 coding DNA: TGTGCCAGTGATAGGGAGGCGGGCACCGGGGAGCTGTTTTTT. This sequence encodes CASDREAGTGELFF.